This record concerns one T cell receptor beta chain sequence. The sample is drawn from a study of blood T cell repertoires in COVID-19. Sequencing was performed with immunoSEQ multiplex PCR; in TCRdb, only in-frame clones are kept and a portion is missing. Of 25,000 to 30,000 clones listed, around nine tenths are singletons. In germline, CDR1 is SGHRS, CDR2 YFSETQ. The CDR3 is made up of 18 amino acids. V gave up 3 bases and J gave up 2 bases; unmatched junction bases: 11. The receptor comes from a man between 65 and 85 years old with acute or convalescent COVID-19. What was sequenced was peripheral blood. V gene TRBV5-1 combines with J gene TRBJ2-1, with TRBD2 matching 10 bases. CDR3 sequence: CASSSSTSGFVTYNEQFF. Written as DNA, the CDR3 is TGCGCCAGCAGCTCGTCGACTAGCGGGTTTGTTACCTACAATGAGCAGTTCTTC. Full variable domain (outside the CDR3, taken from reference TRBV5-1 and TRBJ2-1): KAGVTQTPRYLIKTRGQQVTLSCSPISGHRSVSWYQQTPGQGLQFLFEYFSETQRNKGNFPGRFSGRQFSNSRSEMNVSTLELGDSALYLCASSSSTSGFVTYNEQFFGPGTRLTVL.